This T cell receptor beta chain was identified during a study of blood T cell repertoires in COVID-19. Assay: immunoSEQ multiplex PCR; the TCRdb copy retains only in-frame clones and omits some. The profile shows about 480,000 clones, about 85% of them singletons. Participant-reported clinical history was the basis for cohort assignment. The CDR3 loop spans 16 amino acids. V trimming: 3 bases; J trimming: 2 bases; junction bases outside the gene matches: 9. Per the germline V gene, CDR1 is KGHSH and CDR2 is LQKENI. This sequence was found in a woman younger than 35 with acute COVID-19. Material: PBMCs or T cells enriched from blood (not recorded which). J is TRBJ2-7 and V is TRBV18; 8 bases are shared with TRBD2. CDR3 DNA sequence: TGTGCCAGCTCACCCCTGGGTAGCGGGACGACCTACGAGCAGTACTTC. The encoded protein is CASSPLGSGTTYEQYF. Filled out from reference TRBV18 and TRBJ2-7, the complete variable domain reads NAGVMQNPRHLVRRRGQEARLRCSPMKGHSHVYWYRQLPEEGLKFMVYLQKENIIDESGMPKERFSAEFPKEGPSILRIQQVVRGDSAAYFCASSPLGSGTTYEQYFGPGTRLTVT.